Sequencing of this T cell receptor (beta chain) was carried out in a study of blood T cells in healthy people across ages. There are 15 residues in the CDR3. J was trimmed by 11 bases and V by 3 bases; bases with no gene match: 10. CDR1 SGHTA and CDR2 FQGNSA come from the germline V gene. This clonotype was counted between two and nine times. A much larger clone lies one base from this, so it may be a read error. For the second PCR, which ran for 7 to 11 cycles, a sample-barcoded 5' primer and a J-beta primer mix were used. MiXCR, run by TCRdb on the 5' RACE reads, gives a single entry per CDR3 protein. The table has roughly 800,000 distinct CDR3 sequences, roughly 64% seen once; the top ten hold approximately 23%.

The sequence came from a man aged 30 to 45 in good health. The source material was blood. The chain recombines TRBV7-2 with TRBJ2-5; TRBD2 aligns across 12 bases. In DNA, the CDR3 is TGTGCCAGCAGCTTTGTCCTAGCGGGAGGGGATGAGCAGTACTTC. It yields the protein CASSFVLAGGDEQYF.